These 2 T cell receptor beta chains were sequenced from one sample in a study of blood T cells in healthy people across ages. Next came a second PCR, run for roughly 6 to 11 cycles, which used a sample-barcoded 5' primer along with a J-beta primer mix. MiXCR, applied by TCRdb to the 5' RACE reads, yields one record per CDR3 protein. The repertoire holds 800,000 to 950,000 distinct CDR3 sequences, approximately 35% seen once, with approximately 12% in the top ten. Input material: blood. The origin of the receptors is a man younger than 35 in good health.

V is TRBV4-3 and J is TRBJ1-4; 11 bases map to TRBD1. J lost 7 bases, V lost 4 bases, and 5 bases had no gene match. CDR1 is LGHNA and CDR2 is YSLEER in the germline V gene. The CDR3 runs to 15 residues. CDR3 region: CASSRGQGAVEKLFF. In nucleotides, the CDR3 is TGCGCCAGCAGCCGCGGACAGGGGGCTGTTGAAAAACTGTTTTTT.

This chain connects TRBV10-2 to TRBJ2-2, with D perhaps TRBD1 (5 bases). The CDR3 extends over 15 amino acids. Trimming removed 7 bases from V and 0 bases from J, with 12 bases in between. Germline V gives CDR1 WSHSY, CDR2 SAAADI. The CDR3 region is CASTPARANTGELFF. The CDR3 coding sequence is TGCGCCAGCACGCCGGCCAGGGCGAACACCGGGGAGCTGTTTTTT.